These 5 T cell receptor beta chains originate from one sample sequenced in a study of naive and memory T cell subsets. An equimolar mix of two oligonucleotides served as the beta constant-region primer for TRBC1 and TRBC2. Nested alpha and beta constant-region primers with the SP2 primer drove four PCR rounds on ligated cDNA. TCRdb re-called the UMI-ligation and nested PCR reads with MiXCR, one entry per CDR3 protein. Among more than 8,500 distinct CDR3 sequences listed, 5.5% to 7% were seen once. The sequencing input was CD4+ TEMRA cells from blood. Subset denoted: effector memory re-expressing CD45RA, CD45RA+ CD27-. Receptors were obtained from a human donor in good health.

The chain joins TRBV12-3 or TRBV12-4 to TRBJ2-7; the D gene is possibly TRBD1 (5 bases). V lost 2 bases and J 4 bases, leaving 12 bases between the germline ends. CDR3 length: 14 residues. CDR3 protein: CASSLTGRVYEQYF. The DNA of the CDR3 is TGTGCCAGCAGTTTAACCGGCAGGGTGTACGAGCAGTACTTC.

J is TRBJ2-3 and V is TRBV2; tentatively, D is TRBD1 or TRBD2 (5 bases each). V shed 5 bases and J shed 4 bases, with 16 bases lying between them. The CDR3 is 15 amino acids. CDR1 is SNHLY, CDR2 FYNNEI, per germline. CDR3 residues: CASSYQQGRSDTQYF. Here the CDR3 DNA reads TGTGCCAGCAGTTACCAGCAGGGACGGTCAGATACGCAGTATTTT.

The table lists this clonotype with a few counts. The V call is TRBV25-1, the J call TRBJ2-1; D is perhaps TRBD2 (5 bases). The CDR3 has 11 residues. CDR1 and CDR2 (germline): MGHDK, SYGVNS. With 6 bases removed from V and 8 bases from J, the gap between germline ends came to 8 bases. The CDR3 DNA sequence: TGTGCCAGCAGACTAGGAGATGAGCAGTTCTTC. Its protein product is CASRLGDEQFF.

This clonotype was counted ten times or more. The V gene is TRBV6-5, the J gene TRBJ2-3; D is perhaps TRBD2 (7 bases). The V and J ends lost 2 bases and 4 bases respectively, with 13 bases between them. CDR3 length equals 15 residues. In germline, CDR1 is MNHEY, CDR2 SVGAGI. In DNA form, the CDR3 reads TGTGCCAGCAGTTACGGCGGGGGCAGAGCAGATACGCAGTATTTT. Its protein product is CASSYGGGRADTQYF.

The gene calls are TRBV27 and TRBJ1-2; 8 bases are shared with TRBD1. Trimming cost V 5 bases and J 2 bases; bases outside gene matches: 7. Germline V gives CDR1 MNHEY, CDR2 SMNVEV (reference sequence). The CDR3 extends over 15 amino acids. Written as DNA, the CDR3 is TGTGCCAGCAGTCACGGACAGGGAGGGAACTATGGCTACACCTTC. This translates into CASSHGQGGNYGYTF.